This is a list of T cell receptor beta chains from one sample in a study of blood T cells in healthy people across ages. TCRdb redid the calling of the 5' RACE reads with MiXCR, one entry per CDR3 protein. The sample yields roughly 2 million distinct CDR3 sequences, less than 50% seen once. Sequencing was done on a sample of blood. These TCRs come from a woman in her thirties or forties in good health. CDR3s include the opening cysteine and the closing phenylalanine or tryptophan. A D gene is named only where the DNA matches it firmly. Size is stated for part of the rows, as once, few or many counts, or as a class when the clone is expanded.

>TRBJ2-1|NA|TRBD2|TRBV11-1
CASSLDLAGGPVEQFF
TGTGCCAGCAGCTTAGACCTAGCGGGGGGGCCGGTGGAGCAGTTCTTC
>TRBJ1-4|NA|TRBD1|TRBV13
CASSRSGQKGQKLFF
TGTGCCAGCAGCCGTTCGGGACAGAAAGGACAAAAACTGTTTTTT
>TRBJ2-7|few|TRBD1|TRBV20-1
CSASADRPYEQYF
TGCAGTGCTAGTGCGGACAGGCCCTACGAGCAGTACTTC
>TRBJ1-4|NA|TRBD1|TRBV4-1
CASSQGDRPNKEKLFF
TGCGCCAGCAGCCAAGGGGACAGGCCCAACAAGGAAAAACTGTTTTTT
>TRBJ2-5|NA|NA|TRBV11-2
CASSPFFGQWETQYF
TGTGCCAGCAGCCCTTTTTTCGGCCAGTGGGAGACCCAGTACTTC
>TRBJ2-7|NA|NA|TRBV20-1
CSASARGGSGYEQYF
TGCAGTGCTAGTGCCAGGGGAGGGTCAGGCTACGAGCAGTACTTC
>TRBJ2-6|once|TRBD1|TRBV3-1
CASSRRTGAGANVLTF
TGTGCCAGCAGCCGTAGGACAGGGGCTGGGGCCAACGTCCTGACTTTC
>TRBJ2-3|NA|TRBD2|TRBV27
CASSFGRGVDTQYF
TGTGCCAGCAGTTTTGGGAGGGGTGTGGATACGCAGTATTTT
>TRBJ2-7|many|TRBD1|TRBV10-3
CAISAGQGVYEQYF
TGTGCCATCAGTGCTGGACAGGGGGTTTACGAGCAGTACTTC
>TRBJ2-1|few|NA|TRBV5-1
CASSGGLLNYNEQFF
TGCGCCAGCAGCGGGGGACTTCTTAACTACAATGAGCAGTTCTTC
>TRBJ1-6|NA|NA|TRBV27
CASSLPRWTDRTSPLHF
TGTGCCAGCAGTTTACCGAGATGGACGGATCGTACTTCACCCCTCCACTTT
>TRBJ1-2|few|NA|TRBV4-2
CASSQEGSRTNYGYTF
TGTGCCAGCAGCCAAGAAGGTTCCAGAACTAACTATGGCTACACCTTC
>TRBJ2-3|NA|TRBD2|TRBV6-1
CASSETVTSGSTDTQYF
TGTGCCAGCAGTGAAACTGTGACTAGCGGGAGCACAGATACGCAGTATTTT
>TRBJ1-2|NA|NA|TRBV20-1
CSVAGMSNYGYTF
TGCAGTGTCGCGGGGATGAGTAACTATGGCTACACCTTC
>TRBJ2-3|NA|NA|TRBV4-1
CASSHSPASTDTQYF
TGCGCCAGCAGCCATTCTCCGGCCAGCACAGATACGCAGTATTTT
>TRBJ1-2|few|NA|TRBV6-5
CASTTGRDGYTF
TGTGCCAGTACCACAGGAAGGGATGGCTACACCTTC
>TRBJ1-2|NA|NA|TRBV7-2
CASSIYREGYGYTF
TGTGCCAGCAGCATATACAGGGAGGGCTATGGCTACACCTTC
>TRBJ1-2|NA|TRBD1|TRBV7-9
CASSVTGGYTF
TGTGCCAGCAGCGTGACAGGGGGCTACACCTTC
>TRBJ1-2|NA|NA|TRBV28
CASSLYRVNYGYTF
TGTGCCAGCAGTTTATACAGGGTAAACTATGGCTACACCTTC
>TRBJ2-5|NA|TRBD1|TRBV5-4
CASSGRQLQGVRETQYF
TGTGCCAGCAGCGGACGTCAGCTGCAGGGGGTGAGGGAGACCCAGTACTTC
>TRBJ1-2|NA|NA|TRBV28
CASRGRFYGYTF
TGTGCCAGCAGGGGCAGGTTCTATGGCTACACCTTC